This T cell receptor (beta chain) appears in the sequencing data of a study of blood T cell repertoires in COVID-19. CDR3 length equals 16 residues. Per germline, CDR1 ENHRY and CDR2 SYGVKD. V dropped 8 bases and J dropped 4; count of bases not matched to a gene: 8. Per the original data handling: The authors estimated nucleated cell counts from reference gene primer amplification. Assay: immunoSEQ multiplex PCR; the TCRdb copy retains only in-frame clones and omits some. V and J calls plus clone size are reproduced from that table; the DNA served to infer D and trimming. Altogether about 300,000 clones are present, roughly 90% being singletons, with the ten largest covering around 6%.

The receptor was derived from a young man who had recovered from COVID-19. J is TRBJ2-2 and V is TRBV10-3; 12 bases agree with TRBD2. The material sequenced was peripheral blood. Here the CDR3 DNA reads TGTGCCATCTGGGCTAGCGGGGGGGCCGGCACCGGGGAGCTGTTTTTT. Protein sequence: CAIWASGGAGTGELFF.